A selection of T cell receptor beta chains follows, all from one sample in a study of cytomegalovirus exposure and HLA in healthy donors. Using immunoSEQ multiplex PCR, the repertoire was profiled, and TCRdb retains in-frame clones only, with some absent. Its table records roughly 150,000 clones. Sequenced: PBMCs. These receptors all come from a woman aged 45-59 years in good health and CMV-seronegative. The CDR3 runs from the conserved cysteine through the conserved F or W.

>TRBJ2-3|TRBV6-6
CASSYSRAGITDTQYF
>TRBJ1-4|TRBV4-3
CASSQDYRDYSEKLFF
>TRBJ2-7|TRBV2
CASTVLAGSYEQYF
>TRBJ2-7|TRBV11-3
CASSPRDSPYEQYF
>TRBJ1-2|TRBV6-5
CASSYSQGASYGYTF
>TRBJ1-1|TRBV7-2
CASSSPTGNTEAFF
>TRBJ1-1|TRBV7-6
CASSTQVNTEAFF
>TRBJ2-7|TRBV18
CASSLVASGSKYEQYF
>TRBJ2-5|TRBV5-1
CASNVLAGGVQETQYF
>TRBJ2-3|TRBV18
CASSRSGVTDTQYF
>TRBJ2-2|TRBV7-6
CASSLVAGGPGELFF
>TRBJ2-5|TRBV7-9
CASSLWRQLQETQYF
>TRBJ2-3|TRBV19
CASRDRGRADTQYF
>TRBJ2-1|TRBV4-2
CASSHLAGSSYNEQFF
>TRBJ1-1|TRBV30
CAWSGQIDAEAFF
>TRBJ2-7|TRBV11-2
CASSRLTGVYEQYF
>TRBJ2-7|TRBV5-1
CASSPTSNYEQYF
>TRBJ2-3|TRBV2
CASSDPGGGTDTQYF
>TRBJ2-5|TRBV5-5
CASSRTGDETQYF
>TRBJ2-7|TRBV4-1
CASSQDGGPSGSNTYEQYF
>TRBJ2-7|TRBV28
CASSGGQGSYEQYF
>TRBJ2-5|TRBV28
CASSLSGGYQETQYF
>TRBJ2-2|TRBV28
CASSPILAGGVSGELFF
>TRBJ2-1|TRBV7-3
CASSLRLAEHNEQFF
>TRBJ1-4|TRBV5-1
CASSPRTGDEKLFF
>TRBJ1-3|TRBV9
CASSTSPGDFGNTIYF
>TRBJ1-6|TRBV19
CASSIGGTGVTYNSPLHF
>TRBJ2-1|TRBV27
CASSQAGSSYNEQFF
>TRBJ2-5|TRBV14
CASSQWTGPQETQYF
>TRBJ1-1|TRBV5-1
CASSLGKNRENTEAFF
>TRBJ1-5|TRBV6-5
CASSLQGNNQPQHF
>TRBJ2-1|TRBV6-6
CASSYLGLASNEQFF
>TRBJ1-2|TRBV4-1
CASSQNSNYGYTF
>TRBJ2-2|TRBV5-1
CASSWTGDSTGELFF
>TRBJ1-3|TRBV5-1
CASSREPGNTIYF
>TRBJ2-6|TRBV7-6
CASSLGVHSGANVLTF
>TRBJ2-7|TRBV25-1
CASSESDRNYEQYF
>TRBJ1-1|TRBV7-3
CASRYTRGAFF
>TRBJ2-3|TRBV6-5
CASSHRVSSTDTQYF
>TRBJ2-2|TRBV6-1
CASSERRDTGELFF
>TRBJ2-7|TRBV4-3
CASSRLPPGQVSYEQYF
>TRBJ2-1|TRBV5-1
CASSEKAGGRNEQFF
>TRBJ2-1|TRBV4-2
CASSHHLATDGGEQFF
>TRBJ2-7|TRBV28
CASKIPGQASYEQYF
>TRBJ2-2|TRBV7-8
CASINNRRGSTGELFF
>TRBJ1-1|TRBV4-2
CASSQGWTGEEAFF
>TRBJ1-2|TRBV5-1
CASSPAQGGDGYTF
>TRBJ1-2|TRBV5-1
CASSLQSRYGYTF
>TRBJ2-7|TRBV19
CASSQTTSGYYEQYF
>TRBJ2-7|TRBV7-6
CASSLRGGGYEQYF
>TRBJ1-2|TRBV7-6
CASSSNTGGRGYTF
>TRBJ2-7|TRBV4-1
CASSQEPHNYVGHEQYF
>TRBJ2-5|TRBV5-1
CASRREEGTQYF
>TRBJ2-1|TRBV6-1
CASSVRGYYNEQFF
>TRBJ1-5|TRBV6-1
CASSLTGNSNQPQHF
>TRBJ2-7|TRBV4-2
CASSRGAYEQYF
>TRBJ2-3|TRBV11-1
CASSLGTSTDTQYF